This T cell receptor beta chain was found in a study of tumor-infiltrating lymphocytes in primary liver carcinoma. Study at large: Subjects presented with primary liver carcinoma managed by surgical resection. Male and female patients aged 30 to 69 years made up the cohort.

Unsorted whole blood yielded the blood RNA, and germline DNA was also extracted. A word on this clonotype: The antigen remains unidentified. This could be a read error, since a much larger clone is one nucleotide away. In this CDR3 the conserved last residue, phenylalanine or tryptophan, is missing, so a read error is likely.

The CDR3 runs 12 residues. Germline-derived CDR1 and CDR2 are SQVTM and ANQGSEA. Making TCR beta cDNA involved around 510 ng total RNA and a constant-region primer. Employing slightly modified ARM-PCR, three nested multiplex PCR rounds were run, and these gave rise to the TCR beta libraries. The two initial PCR rounds, roughly 11 cycles each, used TRBV1-TRBV30 forward and C-beta reverse primers. TCRdb processed the multiplex PCR reads anew with MiXCR; each CDR3 protein has one entry. The sample contains about 180,000 distinct CDR3 sequences, about 55% of which appear only once. Points from the study as a whole: Overlap in tumor-adjacent and tumor-blood pairs fell below that of tumor region pairs.

The chain joins TRBV29-1 to TRBJ2-1, with 10 nucleotides matching TRBD2. The sample taken for sequencing was peripheral blood. This clonotype was obtained from a man aged 35 to 55 with primary liver carcinoma and hepatitis B virus infection. The CDR3 DNA reads as TGCTCAGGGCTAGCGGGAGCAGATGAGCAGTTCCTC. Translation: CSGLAGADEQFL.